The entry below describes one T cell receptor beta chain. What it binds is not known. TCRdb re-analysed the RT-PCR reads in MiXCR, keeping a single row per CDR3 protein. This table has approximately 500,000 distinct CDR3 sequences, approximately 12% appearing once. This sample was taken from a study of response to subunit inactivated influenza vaccine. Whole-study results and caveats: Only a handful of new T cells, the authors suggested, are recruited with each seasonal influenza vaccination.

The germline V and J ends were trimmed by 0 bases and 1 base, with 10 bases remaining between them. Germline values: CDR1 SGHRS, CDR2 YFSETQ. The CDR3 sequence is 16 residues long. The rearrangement uses TRBV5-1 and TRBJ2-2, with D maybe TRBD1 (5 bases). The source of this sequence is a man aged 50 to 60 who received an inactivated influenza vaccine. Sample: PBMCs from blood, taken about 6 weeks after vaccination. Written as DNA, the CDR3 is TGCGCCAGCAGCTTGGATTGGGGCCTGAACACCGGGGAGCTGTTTTTT. Amino acids: CASSLDWGLNTGELFF.